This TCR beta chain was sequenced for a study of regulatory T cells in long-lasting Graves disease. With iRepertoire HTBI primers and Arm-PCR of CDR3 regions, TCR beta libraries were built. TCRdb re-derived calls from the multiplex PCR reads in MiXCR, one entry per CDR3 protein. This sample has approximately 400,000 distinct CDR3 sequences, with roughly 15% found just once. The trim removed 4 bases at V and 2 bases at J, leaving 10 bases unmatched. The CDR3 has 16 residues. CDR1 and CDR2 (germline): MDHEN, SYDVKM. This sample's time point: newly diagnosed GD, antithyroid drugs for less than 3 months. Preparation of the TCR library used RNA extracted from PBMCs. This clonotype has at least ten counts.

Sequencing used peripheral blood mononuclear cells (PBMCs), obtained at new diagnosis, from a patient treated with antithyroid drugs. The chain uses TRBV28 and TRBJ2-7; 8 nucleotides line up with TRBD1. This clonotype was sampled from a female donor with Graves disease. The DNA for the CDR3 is TGTGCCAGCAGTTCAACCGCGACAGGGGAGCCCTACGAGCAGTACTTC. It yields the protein CASSSTATGEPYEQYF.